The clone carrying this T cell receptor beta chain was observed at least ten times. Its antigen is unknown. The data are from a study of regulatory T cells in long-lasting Graves disease. Whole-study context: It was over 5 years of antithyroid drugs, with positive TSH receptor antibodies, that meant persistent Graves' disease. Findings and limits, study-wide: When disease was persistent, TRBV28, TRBJ1-2 and TRBJ2-5 were the favored segments. Newly diagnosed Graves' patients exceeded persistent ones in TCR diversity.

CDR3-region Arm-PCR and iRepertoire HTBI primers produced the TCR beta libraries. TCRdb re-called the multiplex PCR reads with MiXCR, one entry per CDR3 protein. The sample lists a few hundred thousand distinct CDR3 sequences; approximately 25% were seen once. Germline CDR1 reads SQVTM; CDR2 reads ANQGSEA. Trimming shortened V by 4 bases and J by 4 bases, and 5 bases separated the two germline ends. The CDR3 covers 10 residues. The time point is: persistent/refractory GD, antithyroid drugs over 5 years with positive TRAb. The TCR library used RNA extracted from PBMCs. American Thyroid Association guidelines defined how Graves' disease was diagnosed.

The chain uses TRBV29-1 and TRBJ2-7; no definite D call. This specimen was peripheral blood mononuclear cells (PBMCs), taken when the disease was refractory, from a patient treated with antithyroid drugs. The clonotype comes from a woman aged 40-49 years with Graves disease. CDR3 loop: CSVVEYEQYF. For the CDR3, the DNA is TGCAGCGTTGTAGAATACGAGCAGTACTTC.